Listed below are T cell receptor beta chains from one sample, sequenced in a study of regulatory T cells in long-lasting Graves disease. TCRdb fed the multiplex PCR reads into MiXCR, producing one record per CDR3 protein. The data contain under 500,000 distinct CDR3 sequences, around 21% of them singletons. Sequencing used peripheral blood mononuclear cells (PBMCs), obtained when the disease was refractory, from a patient treated with antithyroid drugs. These receptors were taken from a female donor with Graves disease. The CDR3 runs from the conserved cysteine through the conserved F or W. The D gene is left open where the match is weak. Rows may omit the clone size; those that give it use once, few, many or a size class.

TRBJ1-3 - - TRBV27 TGTGCCAGCAGCTCCGCAGGGTTGGCGTCAGGAAACACCATATATTTT CASSSAGLASGNTIYF
TRBJ2-7 many - TRBV5-1 TGCGCCAGCAGCTCCGACTACCGGGGGAACGAGCAGTACTTC CASSSDYRGNEQYF
TRBJ2-7 - TRBD2 TRBV19 TGTGCCAGTAGTATCCTGGGACCCGGGACTAGCAACGAGCAGTACTTC CASSILGPGTSNEQYF
TRBJ2-7 many - TRBV6-5 TGTGCCAGCAGTTACGGGGGGCTGGGAGAGCAGTACTTC CASSYGGLGEQYF
TRBJ1-1 many TRBD1 TRBV5-1 TGCGCCAGCAGCTTCGCGGGGACAGGGGGCACTGAAGCTTTCTTT CASSFAGTGGTEAFF
TRBJ2-7 many - TRBV11-1 TGTGCCAGCAGCCTAGACACTCTCAACTCCTACGAGCAGTACTTC CASSLDTLNSYEQYF
TRBJ2-1 - - TRBV12-3/TRBV12-4 TGTGCCAGCAGTTTAGGTCTGGTCAATGAGCAGTTCTTC CASSLGLVNEQFF
TRBJ1-4 many - TRBV28 TGTGCCAGCAAAACTTCGGGAGGAAATGAAAAACTGTTTTTT CASKTSGGNEKLFF
TRBJ1-5 many TRBD1 TRBV28 TGTGCCAGCAGTATACAGGGGGGAGGCAATCAGCCCCAGCATTTT CASSIQGGGNQPQHF
TRBJ2-2 - - TRBV5-1 TGCGCCAGCAGCTTGTTAGGTGGTTTGGGGGAGCTGTTTTTT CASSLLGGLGELFF
TRBJ2-2 few - TRBV11-2 TGTGCCAGCAGCCGGGACCCTTATAACACCGGGGAGCTGTTTTTT CASSRDPYNTGELFF
TRBJ2-7 many - TRBV18 TGTGCCAGCTCACCAGCCTCCTATGGACCGCTCTACGAGCAGTACTTC CASSPASYGPLYEQYF
TRBJ2-7 many - TRBV7-9 TGTGCCAGCAGTTTATTCGCAGACTACGAGCAGTACTTC CASSLFADYEQYF
TRBJ2-6 - - TRBV19 TGTGCCAGTAGTCGGACGGGGTTCTTAGGGGCCAACGTCCTGACTTTC CASSRTGFLGANVLTF
TRBJ1-5 - - TRBV20-1 TGCAGTGCTAGCGACTTCCTAGCAGGTAATCAGCCCCAGCATTTT CSASDFLAGNQPQHF
TRBJ2-4 - - TRBV5-6 TGTGCCAGCAGCTTTGGGGGGGCGCGAGACAACATTCAGTACTTC CASSFGGARDNIQYF
TRBJ1-1 many - TRBV12-3/TRBV12-4 TGTGCCAGCAGTTCTCAGGGCTCTGAAGCTTTCTTT CASSSQGSEAFF
TRBJ1-5 few - TRBV3-1 TGTGCCAGCAGCCAAGATGCAGGATCTCAGCCCCAGCATTTT CASSQDAGSQPQHF
TRBJ2-7 few TRBD2 TRBV19 TGTGCCAGTAGTATTCTATCTCTAGCGGGAGAACGCGAGCAGTACTTC CASSILSLAGEREQYF
TRBJ2-3 few - TRBV12-3/TRBV12-4 TGTGCCAGCAGTGAGATCAGCACAGATACGCAGTATTTT CASSEISTDTQYF
TRBJ1-5 - TRBD1 TRBV29-1 TGCAGCGTGGCTTCCGGGACAGGGCAGCCCCAGCATTTT CSVASGTGQPQHF
TRBJ2-3 - - TRBV12-3/TRBV12-4 TGTGCCAGCAGTTCCTTGACTGGGATAAGTGATACGCAGTATTTT CASSSLTGISDTQYF
TRBJ1-1 - - TRBV27 TGTGCCAGCAGGAAGCTGGGAGGGGCCCTGAACACTGAAGCTTTCTTT CASRKLGGALNTEAFF
TRBJ2-1 few TRBD1 TRBV6-4 TGTGCCAGCAGTTACTCGTCTTGGGACAGATTTTACAATGAGCAGTTCTTC CASSYSSWDRFYNEQFF
TRBJ2-7 - - TRBV7-9 TGTGCCAGCAGCCCGCGGACAGCCCTAACCTACGAGCAGTACTTC CASSPRTALTYEQYF
TRBJ1-2 many TRBD1 TRBV5-5 TGTGCCAGCAGCTTCTACGGGACAGGGGGCGTTGGCTACACCTTC CASSFYGTGGVGYTF
TRBJ2-4 many TRBD2 TRBV2 TGTGCCAGCAGTGCAGAACTAGCGGGAGGCCCACTAGCCAAAAACATTCAGTACTTC CASSAELAGGPLAKNIQYF
TRBJ1-5 few - TRBV19 TGTGCCAGTAGTAAACGATCAGGGTTGGAGCCCCAGCATTTT CASSKRSGLEPQHF
TRBJ2-7 many - TRBV20-1 TGCAGTGCTAGCGGGAGCGTCTACGAGCAGTACTTC CSASGSVYEQYF
TRBJ1-1 many - TRBV7-9 TGTGCCAGCAGTAGGGACGCGGACACTGAAGCTTTCTTT CASSRDADTEAFF
TRBJ1-6 few TRBD1 TRBV7-9 TGTGCCAGCAGCCTTGGGACAGGGAGGAATTCACCCCTCCACTTT CASSLGTGRNSPLHF
TRBJ1-6 many - TRBV7-2 TGTGCCAGCAGCTTAGCGGCGGGACAAGTTATCCCCCTCCACTTT CASSLAAGQVIPLHF
TRBJ2-4 many - TRBV16 TGTGCCAGCAGCCACTCGGAGAAAAACATTCAGTACTTC CASSHSEKNIQYF
TRBJ1-2 many - TRBV28 TGTGCCAGCAGTTTCCTCGGTTTGAACTATGGCTACACCTTC CASSFLGLNYGYTF
TRBJ2-7 few TRBD2 TRBV20-1 TGCAGTGCAGGCCTAGCGGGGGGCTCCTACGAGCAGTACTTC CSAGLAGGSYEQYF
TRBJ1-1 few TRBD1 TRBV12-3/TRBV12-4 TGTGCCAGCAGTTGGACAGGGAGGACTGAAGCTTTCTTT CASSWTGRTEAFF
TRBJ2-7 few TRBD2 TRBV5-1 TGCGCCAGCAGCTCGACCCGCGGGAGGGTCTCCTACGAGCAGTACTTC CASSSTRGRVSYEQYF
TRBJ2-7 few TRBD2 TRBV3-1 TGTGCCAGCAGCCAAATCCGGACTAGCGTCTACGAGCAGTACTTC CASSQIRTSVYEQYF
TRBJ2-1 - - TRBV9 TGTGCCAGCAGCGCCGGGCGGCTACACAATGAGCAGTTCTTC CASSAGRLHNEQFF
TRBJ2-1 once - TRBV11-3 TGTGCCAGCAGCCCATATCAGGGCAACTCCAATGAGCAGTTCTTC CASSPYQGNSNEQFF
TRBJ2-5 - - TRBV24-1 TGTACCACCAGTGAGGCCCGGGGGTACCAAGAGACCCAGTACTTC CTTSEARGYQETQYF
TRBJ2-7 few - TRBV5-1 TGCGCCAGCAGCCTGACTAGGGCAGTAGAGACCTACGAGCAGTACTTC CASSLTRAVETYEQYF
TRBJ1-2 few TRBD1 TRBV6-1 TGTGCCAGCAGTCCCGCTGGGACAGGCTATGGCTACACCTTC CASSPAGTGYGYTF
TRBJ2-4 many - TRBV2 TGTGCCAGCAGTGAAGGACAGGAGTCGATTTGGTACTTC CASSEGQESIWYF
TRBJ2-2 - TRBD1 TRBV15 TGTGCCACCAGCAGAGATGCACAGGGGGCTATCACCGGGGAGCTGTTTTTT CATSRDAQGAITGELFF
TRBJ1-5 - - TRBV20-1 TGCAGTGCTAGGGACATCAATCAGCCCCAGCATTTT CSARDINQPQHF
TRBJ1-1 many - TRBV6-5 TGTGCCAGCAGTTACGAGGGTTTGAACACTGAAGCTTTCTTT CASSYEGLNTEAFF
TRBJ2-7 many TRBD2 TRBV28 TGTGCCAGCAGTTTGACCCCCGGGACTAGCGGGAGCTACGAGCAGTACTTC CASSLTPGTSGSYEQYF